The 15 T cell receptor beta chains below were found in one sample sequenced in a study of T cell responses to AZD1222 COVID-19 vaccine. TCRdb's table, derived via immunoSEQ multiplex PCR, lists solely in-frame clones and lacks some. The sample comprises 80,000 to 90,000 clones, over 75% of which are singletons, and roughly 5.1% rests with the top ten. This specimen was peripheral blood, taken on day 0 of MenACWY control vaccination. The receptors come from an adult in good health.

The chain uses TRBV5-5 and TRBJ1-2, with 9 bases lining up with TRBD1. The CDR3 covers 14 residues. CDR1 and CDR2 (germline): SGHKS, YYEKEE (reference sequence). The V segment lost 0 bases and the J segment 7 bases; nucleotides outside the gene matches: 4. The CDR3: CASSLGTGVFGYTF. CDR3 sequence (DNA): TGTGCCAGCAGCTTGGGGACAGGGGTTTTTGGCTACACCTTC.

The genes are TRBV28 and TRBJ1-5; possible D gene TRBD1, 5 bases. This CDR3 has 15 residues. Trimming removed 2 bases from V and 2 bases from J, with 10 bases in between. The germline V gene has CDR1 MDHEN and CDR2 SYDVKM. CDR3 sequence reads: CASSLGQGGNQPQHF. As DNA, the CDR3 is TGTGCCAGCAGTTTAGGGCAGGGTGGCAATCAGCCCCAGCATTTT.

This chain connects TRBV19 to TRBJ1-3; D not resolved. Per the germline V gene, CDR1 is LNHDA and CDR2 is SQIVND (reference sequence). The CDR3 is 15 residues long. The ends were cut back, 10 bases at V and 0 bases at J, with 16 bases in the middle. CDR3 sequence reads: CATLLVGLSGNTIYF. The CDR3 DNA is TGTGCCACCCTTTTGGTCGGGCTCTCTGGAAACACCATATATTTT.

V is TRBV5-1 and J is TRBJ1-4, with 10 bases identical to TRBD1. Germline CDR1 is SGHRS and CDR2 is YFSETQ. Losses at the gene ends were 6 bases for V and 7 bases for J; bases not matched to a gene: 3. The CDR3 is 13 amino acids. Written as DNA, the CDR3 is TGCGCCAGCAAAGGGACAGGGGTTGAAAAACTGTTTTTT. It specifies CASKGTGVEKLFF.

The V call is TRBV7-9, the J call TRBJ2-7; 7 positions match TRBD2. This CDR3 region has 14 residues. Germline loops: CDR1 SEHNR, CDR2 FQNEAQ (reference sequence). With V trimmed by 3 bases and J by 3 bases, 5 bases remained unmatched. This chain's CDR3 is CASSFAGVDYEQYF. In DNA form, the CDR3 reads TGTGCCAGCAGCTTCGCGGGAGTCGACTACGAGCAGTACTTC.

V usage is TRBV7-2 and J usage is TRBJ1-1; TRBD1 matches at 9 bases. J gave up 10 bases and V 2 bases, and 5 bases lay outside the gene matches. Germline V gives CDR1 SGHTA, CDR2 FQGNSA. The CDR3 extends over 13 amino acids. The CDR3 loop reads CASSLNRGLGAFF. The CDR3 nucleotides read TGTGCCAGCAGCTTAAACAGGGGGCTAGGAGCTTTCTTT. Full variable domain (outside the CDR3, taken from reference TRBV7-2 and TRBJ1-1): GAGVSQSPSNKVTEKGKDVELRCDPISGHTALYWYRQSLGQGLEFLIYFQGNSAPDKSGLPSDRFSAERTGGSVSTLTIQRTQQEDSAVYLCASSLNRGLGAFFGQGTRLTVV.

The chain carries TRBV6-5 and TRBJ2-7, with a possible D match to TRBD2 (5 bases). CDR1 and CDR2 from the germline V gene are MNHEY and SVGAGI. V was pared by 7 bases and J by 5 bases, with 12 bases between. This CDR3 has 12 residues. CDR3 protein: CASNREGNEQYF. Written as DNA, the CDR3 is TGTGCCAGCAACCGCGAGGGTAACGAGCAGTACTTC.

This clone was observed a handful of times. CDR3 DNA: TGTGCCAGCAGCTTCCAGACAGGGGGAATGAACACTGAAGCTTTCTTT. Its translation is CASSFQTGGMNTEAFF. The chain is built from TRBV11-2 and TRBJ1-1, with TRBD1 matching over 9 bases. In germline, CDR1 is SGHAT, CDR2 FQNNGV. There are 16 residues in the CDR3. J gave up 0 bases and V 3 bases, and 5 bases lay outside the gene matches.

The chain recombines TRBV24-1 with TRBJ2-1; 9 nucleotides align to TRBD2. CDR3 size: 19 residues. Trimming cost V 3 bases and J 0 bases; bases outside gene matches: 11. The germline gives CDR1 KGHDR, CDR2 SFDVKD. This chain's CDR3 is CATSDPRSTSGYSYNEQFF. In DNA, the CDR3 is TGTGCCACCAGTGATCCCAGGTCAACTAGCGGGTACTCCTACAATGAGCAGTTCTTC.

This clone was seen once. The gene calls are TRBV7-9 and TRBJ2-7; D might be TRBD1 (6 bases). Germline lookup yields CDR1 SEHNR and CDR2 FQNEAQ (reference sequence). The length of the CDR3 is 14 residues. The ends were cut back, 4 bases at V and 2 bases at J, with 12 bases in the middle. The CDR3 DNA is TGTGCCAGCAGCTGGTGGGGACATACCTACGAGCAGTACTTC. Translating gives CASSWWGHTYEQYF.

The gene calls are TRBV19 and TRBJ2-7, with 11 bases that match TRBD2. V trimming: 3 bases; J trimming: 2 bases; junction bases outside the gene matches: 3. The CDR3 is 15 amino acids. Germline V gene sequence: CDR1 LNHDA, CDR2 SQIVND (reference sequence). CDR3 bases: TGTGCCAGTAGTATTCCGGGACTAGCGGCCTACGAGCAGTACTTC. Translation gives CASSIPGLAAYEQYF.

This sequence joins TRBV15 and TRBJ2-6; the D gene is possibly TRBD1 (7 bases). The V gene lost 1 base and the J gene lost 0 bases, with 16 bases spanning the gap. Germline V gene sequence: CDR1 LNHNV, CDR2 YYDKDF (reference sequence). This CDR3 comprises 19 residues. The CDR3 bases are TGTGCCACCAGCAGAGGTCGACAGGGACTTATCTCTGGGGCCAACGTCCTGACTTTC. It yields the protein CATSRGRQGLISGANVLTF.

Notes on this clone: In the same sample, other DNA sequences code for this CDR3. The chain combines TRBV19 with TRBJ2-5, with 7 bases lining up with TRBD2. Per germline, CDR1 LNHDA and CDR2 SQIVND (reference sequence). The CDR3 is 15 amino acids. The junction had 9 bases not matched to a gene; V was cut back by 3 bases and J by 5 bases. DNA of the CDR3: TGTGCCAGTAGTATTTGGGGGAGGGCCGGTGAGACCCAGTACTTC. As protein: CASSIWGRAGETQYF. Full variable domain (rest looked up from reference TRBV19 and TRBJ2-5): DGGITQSPKYLFRKEGQNVTLSCEQNLNHDAMYWYRQDPGQGLRLIYYSQIVNDFQKGDIAEGYSVSREKKESFPLTVTSAQKNPTAFYLCASSIWGRAGETQYFGPGTRLLVL.

The V call is TRBV7-9, the J call TRBJ1-2, with D maybe TRBD1 (6 bases). V lost 1 base to trimming and J lost 2 bases, with 14 bases between them. Germline lookup yields CDR1 SEHNR and CDR2 FQNEAQ (reference sequence). The length of the CDR3 is 16 residues. The DNA of the CDR3 is TGTGCCAGCAGCTTAGATGGGGGCAGGCCGAACTATGGCTACACCTTC. Amino acid sequence: CASSLDGGRPNYGYTF.

This chain connects TRBV6-2 or TRBV6-3 to TRBJ1-2; D is perhaps TRBD1 (6 bases). Between the trimmed V and J ends, which lost 5 bases and 0 bases, there was a span of 19 bases. The germline CDR1 and CDR2 sequences are MNHEY and SVGEGT. The CDR3 is 17 residues long. The CDR3 DNA is TGTGCCAGCAGTCCCCCAAGGGGGACGAGAGCTAACTATGGCTACACCTTC. It translates to CASSPPRGTRANYGYTF.